The 6 T cell receptor beta chains listed next were all sequenced from one sample in a study of blood T cell repertoires in COVID-19. The repertoire was sequenced with immunoSEQ multiplex PCR; TCRdb's copy has only in-frame clones and lacks some. The table lists about 250,000 clones, 70% to 90% of them singletons. The sequencing input was peripheral blood. These receptors originate from a woman aged 40 to 50 who had recovered from COVID-19.

V gene TRBV4-3 combines with J gene TRBJ1-1; D perhaps matches TRBD1 (5 bases). The CDR3 is 15 residues long. The germline CDR1 and CDR2 sequences are LGHNA and YSLEER. The V gene lost 0 bases and the J gene lost 5 bases, with 13 bases spanning the gap. CDR3 sequence reads: CASSQEWGVGTEAFF. The CDR3 coding sequence is TGCGCCAGCAGCCAAGAGTGGGGGGTCGGGACTGAAGCTTTCTTT.

The V gene is TRBV29-1, the J gene TRBJ1-1; D uncertain. V was pared by 4 bases and J by 6 bases, with 12 bases between. Germline CDR1 is SQVTM and CDR2 is ANQGSEA. The CDR3 sequence is 12 residues long. CDR3 nucleotide sequence: TGCAGCGTTGCCCGGCAGGCCCCTGAAGCTTTCTTT. Its protein is CSVARQAPEAFF.

V usage is TRBV10-3 and J usage is TRBJ2-3; 10 bases fit TRBD1. The J segment lost 1 base and the V segment lost 4 bases, leaving 5 bases of the junction unmatched. The CDR3 totals 16 residues. CDR1 and CDR2 (germline): ENHRY, SYGVKD. The CDR3 spells CAISGLGTGGTDTQYF. CDR3 nucleotides: TGTGCCATCAGTGGACTCGGGACAGGGGGCACAGATACGCAGTATTTT.

The gene calls are TRBV5-1 and TRBJ2-6; D uncertain. The CDR3 covers 15 residues. V was cut by 2 bases and J by 0 bases, with 6 bases left in between. Germline-derived CDR1 and CDR2 are SGHRS and YFSETQ. CDR3 residues: CASSFESSGANVLTF. The CDR3 DNA is TGCGCCAGCAGCTTTGAGAGCTCTGGGGCCAACGTCCTGACTTTC.

The rearrangement links TRBV9 to TRBJ1-1; 9 nucleotides match TRBD1. Germline loops: CDR1 SGDLS, CDR2 YYNGEE. The CDR3 is 15 residues long. J was trimmed by 3 bases and V by 0 bases; bases with no gene match: 3. DNA for the CDR3: TGTGCCAGCAGCGTAGGACAGGGGGTGGACACTGAAGCTTTCTTT. It codes for CASSVGQGVDTEAFF.

The V gene is TRBV6-1, the J gene TRBJ2-1; possibly TRBD1 for D (10 bases). V shed 4 bases and J shed 7 bases, with 29 bases lying between them. The CDR3 has 19 residues. Germline assignment: CDR1 MNHNS and CDR2 SASEGT. The CDR3 sequence: CASSGQGAGVAGVVNEQFF. The CDR3 nucleotides are TGTGCCAGCAGTGGACAGGGGGCTGGGGTAGCGGGAGTAGTTAATGAGCAGTTCTTC.